This T cell receptor (beta chain) came from a study of blood T cell repertoires in COVID-19. Per the original methods: Amplification of reference gene primers provided the estimated nucleated cell counts. Generated by immunoSEQ multiplex PCR, the TCRdb table keeps only in-frame clones and is missing some. The DNA was the basis for D and trimming; V, J and clone size are from that table. The sample shows approximately 300,000 clones, 90% of them seen only once. The CDR3 has 13 amino acids. The V gene lost 6 bases and the J gene lost 1 base, with 9 bases spanning the gap. Per germline, CDR1 LNHDA and CDR2 SQIVND (reference sequence).

This chain joins TRBV19 and TRBJ1-1; the D is unclear. The sequence came from a woman aged 40 to 50 with acute or convalescent COVID-19. Material for sequencing was peripheral blood. For the CDR3, the DNA is TGTGCCAGTAGCCTCTTCCCGAACACTGAAGCTTTCTTT. Its protein product is CASSLFPNTEAFF.